These 14 T cell receptor beta chains were sequenced from one sample in a study of beta chain features in type 1 diabetes. The study's findings and limits: Shortening that was moderate but significant affected the TCRB CDR3s of Type 1 diabetes patients in all four CD4+ subsets.

What was sequenced were expressed TCRB transcripts, since all of the isolated RNA had been reverse transcribed. The repertoire was sequenced with immunoSEQ multiplex PCR; TCRdb's copy has only in-frame clones and lacks some. The sample lists about 700,000 clones, roughly 12% occurring once. These receptors lack a known antigen. The sample was naive CD4+ T cells from blood. The receptors come from a man in his late teens or twenties with type 1 diabetes.

The rearrangement joins TRBV5-4 to TRBJ1-2; a possible D gene is TRBD1 (6 bases). The germline CDR1 and CDR2 sequences are SGHNT and YYREEE (reference sequence). Trimming left V 4 bases short and J 4 bases short, with 14 bases between. The CDR3 has 14 residues. CDR3 bases: TGTGCCAGCAGCCAAGTACAGGGAGGCTATGGCTACACCTTC. Protein: CASSQVQGGYGYTF.

V usage is TRBV28 and J usage is TRBJ2-3, with TRBD2 matching 8 bases. The CDR3 covers 15 residues. V gave up 4 bases and J gave up 1 base; unmatched junction bases: 4. In germline, CDR1 is MDHEN, CDR2 SYDVKM. This CDR3 is CASSYLAGGTDTQYF. The DNA for the CDR3 is TGTGCCAGCAGTTACCTAGCGGGCGGCACAGATACGCAGTATTTT.

This clone turned up a few times. CDR3 region: CASSQGGAEVANYGYTF. CDR3 coding DNA: TGCGCCAGCAGCCAAGGCGGGGCAGAAGTAGCTAACTATGGCTACACCTTC. The chain recombines TRBV4-1 with TRBJ1-2; TRBD1 is a possible D gene (5 bases). V was clipped by 1 base and J by 0 bases, with 15 bases between them. Germline CDR1 reads MGHRA; CDR2 reads YSYEKL. The CDR3 sequence is 17 residues long.

In this sample, this clone turned up a few times. This chain joins TRBV28 and TRBJ1-2; tentatively, D is TRBD1 (5 bases). The CDR3 covers 16 residues. The ends were cut back, 3 bases at V and 8 bases at J, with 22 bases in the middle. Germline CDR1 and CDR2: MDHEN and SYDVKM. CDR3 DNA sequence: TGTGCCAGCAGTTTGTGGCAGGGAGAACTATCGGGCGGCTACACCTTC. Its protein is CASSLWQGELSGGYTF.

The J gene is TRBJ2-6, the V gene TRBV4-1, with 10 bases lining up with TRBD1. CDR3 length equals 17 residues. Germline trimming cut 8 bases from V and 2 bases from J; bases unmatched to any gene: 9. From germline, CDR1 is MGHRA and CDR2 YSYEKL. In DNA, the CDR3 is TGCGCCAGCCGCTCCGGGACAGGGGAAACTGGGGCCAACGTCCTGACTTTC. This gives the protein CASRSGTGETGANVLTF.

V is TRBV10-3 and J is TRBJ2-3; tentatively, D is TRBD1 or TRBD2 (5 bases each). The germline CDR1 and CDR2 sequences are ENHRY and SYGVKD. The CDR3 spans 13 residues. V gave up 10 bases and J gave up 8 bases, with 19 bases separating them. The CDR3 bases are TGTGCCACCACGGGGCAGGGCGAAGCTACGCAGTATTTT. Translation: CATTGQGEATQYF.

The gene calls are TRBV7-9 and TRBJ1-2; D may be TRBD1 (6 bases). Looked up from germline, CDR1 is SEHNR and CDR2 is FQNEAQ (reference sequence). Trimming removed 2 bases at V and 6 bases at J, with 10 bases between. CDR3 length: 13 amino acids. As DNA, the CDR3 is TGTGCCAGCAGCTTAACAGGGATCGATGGCTACACCTTC. Protein: CASSLTGIDGYTF. Supplemented by reference TRBV7-9 and TRBJ1-2, the full variable domain reads DTGVSQNPRHKITKRGQNVTFRCDPISEHNRLYWYRQTLGQGPEFLTYFQNEAQLEKSRLLSDRFSAERPKGSFSTLEIQRTEQGDSAMYLCASSLTGIDGYTFGSGTRLTVV.

The chain uses TRBV18 and TRBJ2-7; D might be TRBD1 (5 bases). Trimming removed 0 bases at V and 3 bases at J, with 12 bases between. Germline assignment: CDR1 KGHSH and CDR2 LQKENI. The CDR3 is 15 residues long. CDR3 nucleotides: TGTGCCAGCTCACCACCGCCGCACCAGGGCTACGAGCAGTACTTC. Translation: CASSPPPHQGYEQYF.

This clone turned up a few times. The rearrangement uses TRBV19 and TRBJ1-3; a possible D gene is TRBD1 (5 bases). The CDR3 extends over 15 amino acids. V lost 4 bases, J lost 2 bases, and 12 bases lay in between. CDR1 and CDR2 from the germline V gene are LNHDA and SQIVND (reference sequence). In DNA, the CDR3 is TGTGCCAGTAGTACCGGCCCGGGGGCTGGAAACACCATATATTTT. Translating gives CASSTGPGAGNTIYF.

This clone was counted only a few times. V is TRBV7-9 and J is TRBJ2-7, with D unresolved. V gave up 3 bases and J gave up 11 bases, with 23 bases separating them. The CDR3 loop spans 15 amino acids. CDR1 is SEHNR, CDR2 FQNEAQ, per germline (reference sequence). CDR3 protein: CASSFEEITSPSEYF. The DNA for the CDR3 is TGTGCCAGCAGCTTCGAGGAGATCACCTCCCCTTCTGAGTACTTC.

This clone was detected a few times. J is TRBJ2-4 and V is TRBV2; D assignment may be TRBD1 or TRBD2 (5 bases each). The CDR3 has 13 residues. V lost 8 bases to trimming and J lost 1 base, with 9 bases between them. Germline-derived CDR1 and CDR2 are SNHLY and FYNNEI. The DNA of the CDR3 is TGTGCCAGCGGGGGAGAGGCCAAAAACATTCAGTACTTC. It codes for CASGGEAKNIQYF.

This clone has a handful of counts. V and J are TRBV18 and TRBJ2-5; D remains unclear. This CDR3 contains 16 residues. The ends were cut back, 0 bases at V and 1 base at J, with 12 bases in the middle. The germline V gene has CDR1 KGHSH and CDR2 LQKENI. The chain's CDR3 is CASSPPTEYTQETQYF. For the CDR3, the DNA is TGTGCCAGCTCACCACCGACCGAGTACACCCAAGAGACCCAGTACTTC. Filled out from reference TRBV18 and TRBJ2-5, the complete variable domain reads NAGVMQNPRHLVRRRGQEARLRCSPMKGHSHVYWYRQLPEEGLKFMVYLQKENIIDESGMPKERFSAEFPKEGPSILRIQQVVRGDSAAYFCASSPPTEYTQETQYFGPGTRLLVL.

The chain links TRBV11-3 to TRBJ2-1, with D possibly being TRBD2 (6 bases). This CDR3 has 17 amino acids. Trimming cost V 5 bases and J 5 bases, with 22 bases left between them. The germline gives CDR1 SGHNT, CDR2 YENEEA. The CDR3 coding sequence is TGTGCCAGCAGCCAACATCCGGTGACACCGGGAGACAATGAGCAGTTCTTC. Its translation: CASSQHPVTPGDNEQFF. Supplemented by reference TRBV11-3 and TRBJ2-1, the full variable domain reads EAGVVQSPRYKIIEKKQPVAFWCNPISGHNTLYWYLQNLGQGPELLIRYENEEAVDDSQLPKDRFSAERLKGVDSTLKIQPAELGDSAVYLCASSQHPVTPGDNEQFFGPGTRLTVL.

This chain joins TRBV2 and TRBJ2-7; 8 bases align to TRBD1. V lost 5 bases to trimming and J lost 5 bases; unmatched junction nucleotides: 17. The CDR3 is 17 amino acids. CDR1 is SNHLY, CDR2 FYNNEI, per germline. CDR3 sequence reads: CASSREGQGNRGDEQYF. The CDR3, as DNA: TGTGCCAGCAGTAGGGAAGGACAGGGAAATCGTGGGGACGAGCAGTACTTC. The whole variable domain, remainder taken from reference TRBV2 and TRBJ2-7, is EPEVTQTPSHQVTQMGQEVILRCVPISNHLYFYWYRQILGQKVEFLVSFYNNEISEKSEIFDDQFSVERPDGSNFTLKIRSTKLEDSAMYFCASSREGQGNRGDEQYFGPGTRLTVT.